This TCR beta chain appears in the sequencing data of a study of T cells in Graves' hyperthyroidism and ophthalmopathy. The wider study: Peripheral blood draws took place at initial diagnosis, ahead of any treatment.

Absence of ophthalmopathy progression within 18 months defined stable Graves' hyperthyroidism. Clinicians diagnosed patients from clinical symptoms, serum thyroxine and TRAb, thyroid ultrasound and orbital computed tomography. The CDR3 runs to 15 residues. Deletions cut 3 bases from V and 4 bases from J, with 15 bases between. Many counts were recorded for this clonotype. RNA transcripts served as the template for amplifying TCR beta CDR3 regions. A first-round RT-PCR of the TCR CDR3 used the HTBI primer set. TCRdb redid the calling of the multiplex PCR reads with MiXCR, one entry per CDR3 protein. The table records fewer than 600,000 distinct CDR3 sequences, 14% of them present only once.

This chain uses TRBV12-3 or TRBV12-4 with TRBJ1-2, with D uncertain. The TCR was taken from a woman aged 35 to 49 with Graves' hyperthyroidism. Sequenced: blood. DNA of the CDR3: TGTGCCAGCAGTTTTGACCGGGAGCCGACCTATGGCTACACCTTC. Its protein product is CASSFDREPTYGYTF.